Below, one T cell receptor (beta chain) is given with its context. The antigen this receptor binds is unknown. Base qualities are missing; no much larger clone stands one base away. This record comes from a study of Ad26.COV2.S vaccination and SARS-CoV-2 variants (dated by TCRdb to the early 2020s). For context, the study as a whole: Vaccine-arm donors came from COV1001, a multicentre, randomized, double-blind, placebo-controlled phase I-IIa trial of Ad26.COV2.S in healthy adults. Throughout the experiments and outcome assessment, investigators stayed blinded to trial group allocation. Trial participants were randomized into five groups of five, in which low-dose or high-dose Ad26.COV2.S was given once or twice, or placebo was given on both occasions. A total of 32 samples were included in the TCR-sequenced set, comprising roughly 20 Ad26.COV2.S vaccine recipients, 5 placebo recipients and 8 SARS-CoV-2 convalescent individuals. Ad26.COV2.S was administered intramuscularly at a dose of 5x10^10 or 1x10^11 viral particles, either as one shot or as two shots given 56 days apart. TCRbeta repertoire sequencing served as the tool for gauging how specific and how broad the SARS-CoV-2-reactive T cell receptors were following Ad26.COV2.S vaccination. Study-wide conclusions, independent of this receptor: The study was not powered for comparison of responses between vaccine doses or regimens. Higher spike-specific TCR breadth was observed in Ad26.COV2.S recipients than in placebo recipients (P = 0.0014). Substantial breadth of spike-specific CD8+ and CD4+ T cell responses was reported after vaccination. It was noted by the authors that total T cell responses may have been underestimated by the TCR breadth and depth analyses. Vaccine and placebo recipients had comparable non-spike TCR breadth, which fits with the vaccine containing only spike.

TCRbeta CDR3 regions were sequenced with the immunoSEQ Assay. After extraction, genomic DNA underwent amplification by bias-controlled multiplex PCR, followed by high-throughput sequencing. The original pipeline was this. Collapsing and filtering of sequences were performed to quantify the absolute abundance of each unique TCRbeta CDR3 region. T cell fraction was estimated by normalization of TCRbeta template counts to usable DNA, with usable DNA being measured through amplification of reference genes present in all nucleated cells. Repertoire TCRs were annotated as SARS-CoV-2-specific by exact matching of V gene, CDR3 amino acid sequence and J gene to a known reactive TCR set. The reference SARS-CoV-2 TCR set came from MIRA and was filtered for enrichment in COVID-19-positive ImmuneCODE repertoires, removing public or cross-reactive TCRs. Using the MIRA antigens, annotated TCRs were further analysed by specific ORF or by position within an ORF. Depth was the summed frequency of annotated unique rearrangements, while breadth was defined as annotated unique rearrangements over total unique productive rearrangements. Two-sided Wilcoxon rank-sum tests were used to compare TCR breadth between groups. The immuneACCESS repertoire file appears here via TCRdb, limited to in-frame rearrangements. These files lack a portion of the clones; in checked studies, under half of the deficit traces to unresolved V genes, and the cause of the others is not known. The V and J calls and clone size are taken from that table; D and trimming were inferred from the DNA. Here the sample has fewer than 900,000 clones; more than 80% occur a single time. The top ten clonotypes cover roughly 1.5% of the sample.

Taken with the paper, the label for treatment or condition translates to: some 20 received Ad26.COV2.S at low or high dose, single or two shots; about 5 received placebo; per-sample allocation not given. Repertoires of vaccine and placebo recipients were sequenced from samples taken on day 63 after the first injection. Cohort 1b enrolled roughly 25 adults aged 18-55 years at a single site in Boston, USA, between 29 July and 7 August 2020. Ad26.COV2.S was a replication-incompetent adenovirus type 26 vector expressing a prefusion-stabilized SARS-CoV-2 spike protein from the original Wuhan strain. CDR1 is given as KGHSH and CDR2 as LQKENI, both from the germline V gene. The CDR3, cysteine through phenylalanine, is 14 amino acids long. Here the CDR3 DNA is all that survives: 42 bases in frame from base 1. The junction carries 6 bases between V and J, which are trimmed by 1 base and 2 bases respectively.

This clonotype originated in a person aged 18-60 years who received the Ad26.COV2.S COVID-19 vaccine or a placebo. Recombination joined TRBV18 with TRBJ1-3, with the D gene too uncertain to name. Sequencing used peripheral blood, obtained in a trial of Ad26.COV2.S vaccine versus placebo. DNA sequence: TGTGCCAGCTCACCACGAGACACTGGAAACACCATATATTTT. This encodes CASSPRDTGNTIYF.